The source of this TCR beta chain is a study of tumor T cells in aggressive B-cell lymphoma. Using immunoSEQ multiplex PCR, the repertoire was profiled, and TCRdb retains in-frame clones only, with some absent. The data contain 1,500 to 2,000 clones, around 93% of them seen just once; the ten biggest clones take up about 3.5%. CDR1 and CDR2 from the germline V gene are SGHTA and FQGNSA. The CDR3 length is 14 residues. V shed 9 bases, J shed 6 bases, and the junction held 10 bases outside the gene matches. The genes are TRBV7-2 and TRBJ2-1, with 8 bases identical to TRBD2. The sequenced material came from tumor tissue. This receptor was taken from an adult with diffuse large B cell lymphoma. The CDR3 protein is CASRDSRGGNEQFF. In DNA, the CDR3 is TGTGCCAGTAGAGATTCTCGGGGGGGCAATGAGCAGTTCTTC.